The 30 T cell receptor beta chains below all came from one sample that was sequenced in a study of cytomegalovirus exposure and HLA in healthy donors. Researchers ran the PCR with 60 Vbeta and 13 Jbeta primers. Libraries were prepared by immunoSEQ multiplex PCR; TCRdb keeps only in-frame clonotypes and omits some of them. The sample includes 100,000 to 150,000 clones, about 80% of them seen just once. The sample consisted of PBMCs. These receptors originate from a woman in her forties or fifties in good health and CMV-seropositive.

The gene calls are TRBV2 and TRBJ2-5; possible D gene TRBD2, 6 bases. Trimming removed 2 bases at V and 2 bases at J, with 9 bases between. This CDR3 has 14 residues. Germline V gene data show CDR1 as SNHLY and CDR2 as FYNNEI. CDR3 protein: CASSERGVQETQYF. CDR3 DNA: TGTGCCAGCAGTGAACGCGGGGTGCAAGAGACCCAGTACTTC.

CDR3 coding DNA: TGTGCCAGCTTCCAGACAGCCGGAAATGAAGCTTTCTTT. Its translation is CASFQTAGNEAFF. The chain links TRBV18 to TRBJ1-1, with D maybe TRBD1 (5 bases). CDR3 length equals 13 residues. Trimming shortened V by 7 bases and J by 7 bases, and 16 bases separated the two germline ends. Germline values: CDR1 KGHSH, CDR2 LQKENI. Together with reference TRBV18 and TRBJ1-1, the CDR3 gives the full variable domain: NAGVMQNPRHLVRRRGQEARLRCSPMKGHSHVYWYRQLPEEGLKFMVYLQKENIIDESGMPKERFSAEFPKEGPSILRIQQVVRGDSAAYFCASFQTAGNEAFFGQGTRLTVV.

The gene calls are TRBV25-1 and TRBJ2-5; D is possibly TRBD2 (6 bases). Deletions cut 6 bases from V and 5 bases from J, with 22 bases between. The germline V gene encodes CDR1 MGHDK and CDR2 SYGVNS. There are 16 residues in the CDR3. This CDR3 reads CASSTFSGREDETQYF. The CDR3 coding sequence is TGTGCCAGCAGCACCTTCTCGGGCAGGGAGGATGAGACCCAGTACTTC.

This clone was found a few times. CDR3 nucleotides: TGTGCCAGCAGCCCGACAGGGCTTGGTGAAAAACTGTTTTTT. Translated: CASSPTGLGEKLFF. The chain carries TRBV6-6 and TRBJ1-4; 7 bases are shared with TRBD1. The CDR3 is 14 residues long. Germline V gene lookup returns CDR1 MNHNY and CDR2 SVGAGI (reference sequence). Unmatched junction bases numbered 8, after V lost 6 bases and J lost 7 bases.

The chain uses TRBV10-3 and TRBJ2-1, with 10 positions matching TRBD1. Looked up from germline, CDR1 is ENHRY and CDR2 is SYGVKD. The CDR3 has 13 amino acids. J gave up 9 bases and V 6 bases, and 5 bases lay outside the gene matches. The CDR3 is CAIRPTGGGEQFF. As DNA, the CDR3 is TGTGCCATCAGACCGACAGGGGGCGGTGAGCAGTTCTTC.

V and J are TRBV19 and TRBJ2-7, with D tentatively TRBD1 (5 bases). CDR1 and CDR2 (germline): LNHDA, SQIVND (reference sequence). The CDR3 contains 13 residues. The V and J ends lost 5 bases and 3 bases respectively, with 11 bases between them. The CDR3 DNA is TGTGCCAGTAGTCCAGGGTTCGACTACGAGCAGTACTTC. Protein product: CASSPGFDYEQYF.

This clone was counted a few times. This rearrangement joins TRBV7-9 to TRBJ2-5; 7 bases match TRBD2. The CDR3 loop spans 17 amino acids. J was trimmed by 5 bases and V by 6 bases; bases with no gene match: 18. Germline V CDR1 and CDR2: SEHNR, FQNEAQ (reference sequence). The CDR3 DNA sequence: TGTGCCAGCAGTCCCTCTTTTCCAGGAGGGAGGGACGAGACCCAGTACTTC. It yields the protein CASSPSFPGGRDETQYF.

This clone has only a few counts. CDR3 coding DNA: TGCGCCAGCAGCCGGCAGGGGGCCGGGAACACTGAAGCTTTCTTT. The encoded protein is CASSRQGAGNTEAFF. J is TRBJ1-1 and V is TRBV5-1, with 8 bases identical to TRBD1. V shed 4 bases and J 1 base; nucleotides not matched to a gene: 6. This CDR3 comprises 15 residues. Germline V gene sequence: CDR1 SGHRS, CDR2 YFSETQ.

This clone appeared a few times. The CDR3 sequence is CASRQVPGANVLTF. Here the CDR3 DNA reads TGTGCCAGCAGACAGGTGCCGGGGGCCAACGTCCTGACTTTC. The genes are TRBV27 and TRBJ2-6; a weak D match, TRBD1 (5 bases). This CDR3 spans 14 amino acids. With 6 bases removed from V and 4 bases from J, the gap between germline ends came to 10 bases. CDR1 is MNHEY and CDR2 is SMNVEV in the germline V gene (reference sequence).

This chain links TRBV9 with TRBJ2-3, with D tentatively TRBD2 (5 bases). CDR1 is SGDLS, CDR2 YYNGEE, per germline. Trimming pared 0 bases from V and 1 base from J, leaving 12 bases between. The length of the CDR3 is 16 residues. CDR3 DNA sequence: TGTGCCAGCAGCGTAGAACGTTCGAGGGGCACAGATACGCAGTATTTT. It yields the protein CASSVERSRGTDTQYF.

The genes are TRBV18 and TRBJ2-5, with D possibly matching TRBD2 (5 bases). This CDR3 has 11 amino acids. Germline CDR1 and CDR2: KGHSH and LQKENI. Trimming took off 5 bases at V and 5 bases at J, with 6 bases between the two ends. The CDR3 region has the DNA TGTGCCAGCTCAGGGGAGGAGACCCAGTACTTC. This encodes CASSGEETQYF.

J is TRBJ1-6 and V is TRBV30; TRBD1 matches at 7 bases. The germline V gene encodes CDR1 GTSNPN and CDR2 SVGIG (reference sequence). There are 15 residues in the CDR3. The trim removed 3 bases at V and 7 bases at J, leaving 9 bases unmatched. The CDR3 reads CAWRSPGQRNSPLHF. Here the CDR3 DNA reads TGTGCCTGGAGGTCGCCGGGACAGAGAAATTCACCCCTCCACTTT.

This rearrangement joins TRBV11-2 to TRBJ1-1; D remains ambiguous. The CDR3 runs 13 residues. CDR1 and CDR2 (germline): SGHAT, FQNNGV. V dropped 4 bases and J dropped 6 bases, with 12 bases sitting between them. CDR3 coding DNA: TGTGCCAGCAGCTCTGTCCGCGGGTCTGAAGCTTTCTTT. Translation gives CASSSVRGSEAFF.

This clone was observed a single time. V usage is TRBV19 and J usage is TRBJ2-1; weak D call: TRBD1 (6 bases). The CDR3 contains 14 residues. CDR1 LNHDA and CDR2 SQIVND come from the germline V gene (reference sequence). V was cut by 5 bases and J by 1 base, with 9 bases left in between. The CDR3 protein is CASSLRGSYNEQFF. CDR3 bases: TGTGCCAGTAGTCTCAGGGGTTCCTACAATGAGCAGTTCTTC.

The CDR3 DNA is TGCGCCAGCAGCTCCTCGACTAGCGGGGGGGCCTATTACGAGACCCAGTACTTC. Residues: CASSSSTSGGAYYETQYF. The chain couples TRBV5-1 to TRBJ2-5, with TRBD2 identical over 14 bases. The CDR3 runs 18 residues. CDR1 and CDR2 from the germline V gene are SGHRS and YFSETQ. Trimming cost V 3 bases and J 5 bases; bases outside gene matches: 12.

The chain has TRBV5-4 and TRBJ1-3, with TRBD1 matching 9 bases. Per the germline V gene, CDR1 is SGHNT and CDR2 is YYREEE (reference sequence). CDR3 length equals 15 residues. The V segment lost 4 bases and the J segment 2 bases; nucleotides outside the gene matches: 4. The CDR3 loop is CASSTGGDTGNTIYF. The CDR3 DNA reads as TGTGCCAGCAGCACAGGGGGCGACACTGGAAACACCATATATTTT. Filled out from reference TRBV5-4 and TRBJ1-3, the complete variable domain reads ETGVTQSPTHLIKTRGQQVTLRCSSQSGHNTVSWYQQALGQGPQFIFQYYREEENGRGNFPPRFSGLQFPNYSSELNVNALELDDSALYLCASSTGGDTGNTIYFGEGSWLTVV.

The chain carries TRBV19 and TRBJ1-1; 9 bases align to TRBD1. Germline assignment: CDR1 LNHDA and CDR2 SQIVND (reference sequence). V lost 7 bases and J lost 6; bases outside the gene matches: 6. This CDR3 contains 13 residues. Here the CDR3 reads CASTQDRGSEAFF. CDR3 bases: TGTGCCAGTACCCAGGACAGGGGCTCTGAAGCTTTCTTT. The full variable domain, completed using reference TRBV19 and TRBJ1-1, is DGGITQSPKYLFRKEGQNVTLSCEQNLNHDAMYWYRQDPGQGLRLIYYSQIVNDFQKGDIAEGYSVSREKKESFPLTVTSAQKNPTAFYLCASTQDRGSEAFFGQGTRLTVV.

The chain has TRBV5-1 and TRBJ1-6, with 7 bases identical to TRBD1. Germline CDR1 SGHRS, CDR2 YFSETQ. This CDR3 spans 14 amino acids. J was trimmed by 8 bases and V by 1 base; bases with no gene match: 3. The CDR3 DNA sequence: TGCGCCAGCAGCTTGTGGACAGGTGATTCACCCCTCCACTTT. Its translation is CASSLWTGDSPLHF.

The chain has TRBV7-2 and TRBJ1-1; D remains ambiguous. There are 13 residues in the CDR3. The germline V gene has CDR1 SGHTA and CDR2 FQGNSA. V lost 5 bases to trimming and J lost 2 bases, with 9 bases between them. The CDR3 sequence is CASSLVYNTEAFF. DNA for the CDR3: TGTGCCAGCAGCCTCGTCTACAACACTGAAGCTTTCTTT.

This clone was detected only once. The chain links TRBV5-1 to TRBJ2-7; 8 positions agree with TRBD2. Germline V gives CDR1 SGHRS, CDR2 YFSETQ. Trimming removed 5 bases from V and 0 bases from J; junction bases left unmatched: 7. The CDR3 has 15 amino acids. The CDR3 reads CASRTSGSSSYEQYF. CDR3 DNA sequence: TGCGCCAGCAGAACTAGCGGATCGAGCTCCTACGAGCAGTACTTC.

V gene TRBV7-2 combines with J gene TRBJ2-5; D uncertain. V lost 4 bases to trimming and J lost 2 bases, with 8 bases between them. CDR1 is SGHTA and CDR2 is FQGNSA in the germline V gene. The CDR3 covers 13 residues. The CDR3 DNA reads as TGTGCCAGCAGCTACGGTTTACAAGAGACCCAGTACTTC. Translation: CASSYGLQETQYF.

This chain links TRBV5-1 with TRBJ2-1, with TRBD2 identical over 12 bases. The CDR3 totals 16 residues. The germline V gene encodes CDR1 SGHRS and CDR2 YFSETQ. The V and J ends lost 7 bases and 7 bases, in that order; junction bases with no gene match: 12. The CDR3 sequence: CASRPSGGAVRNEQFF. CDR3 nucleotide sequence: TGCGCCAGCCGGCCTAGCGGGGGGGCTGTACGGAATGAGCAGTTCTTC.

A few counts support this clone. V usage is TRBV6-5 and J usage is TRBJ2-7; 8 bases agree with TRBD2. Germline CDR1 is MNHEY and CDR2 is SVGAGI. The CDR3 has 14 amino acids. J was trimmed by 4 bases and V by 3 bases; bases with no gene match: 5. CDR3 loop: CASSYQSGSYEQYF. The CDR3 nucleotides are TGTGCCAGCAGTTATCAGAGCGGGAGTTACGAGCAGTACTTC.

In regard to this clone: Germline and junction disagree at one end, which may indicate a read error. The genes are TRBV27 and TRBJ1-5; D is unresolved. CDR1 is MNHEY and CDR2 is SMNVEV in the germline V gene (reference sequence). This CDR3 region has 15 residues. The CDR3 reads CASSPTREFFQPRHF. CDR3 nucleotides: TGTGCCAGCAGCCCCACCCGGGAATTTTTTCAGCCCCGGCATTTT.

The chain uses TRBV2 and TRBJ2-3, with 11 bases aligning to TRBD2. The length of the CDR3 is 17 residues. Germline lookup yields CDR1 SNHLY and CDR2 FYNNEI. The V gene end was trimmed by 2 bases and the J gene end by 6 bases; junction bases not matched to a gene: 10. CDR3 region: CASSEFLGLADGDTQYF. CDR3 nucleotide sequence: TGTGCCAGCAGTGAATTTTTGGGACTAGCGGATGGGGATACGCAGTATTTT.

The chain carries TRBV7-3 and TRBJ2-7; tentative D call: TRBD2 (5 bases). The CDR3 has 14 amino acids. CDR1 is SGHTA, CDR2 FQGTGA, per germline. V was cut by 6 bases and J by 3 bases, with 15 bases left in between. The CDR3 bases are TGTGCCAGCAGTCCCGGGGATAGCTTCTACGAGCAGTACTTC. Encoded protein: CASSPGDSFYEQYF.

The chain links TRBV4-3 to TRBJ2-1, with TRBD1 as a possible D gene (6 bases). The V end was cut by 0 bases, the J end by 5 bases, with 14 bases between. CDR1 and CDR2 (germline): LGHNA, YSLEER. This CDR3 has 16 residues. As DNA, the CDR3 is TGCGCCAGCAGCCAAGACGGCAGGGGCAATGACAATGAGCAGTTCTTC. Protein sequence: CASSQDGRGNDNEQFF.

CDR3 nucleotide sequence: TGCAGCGTCGTGACAGGGTCGAGACAAGAGACCCAGTACTTC. Translation: CSVVTGSRQETQYF. V and J are TRBV29-1 and TRBJ2-5; 7 nucleotides match TRBD1. This CDR3 spans 14 amino acids. In germline, CDR1 is SQVTM, CDR2 ANQGSEA. Germline trimming cut 6 bases from V and 2 bases from J; bases unmatched to any gene: 9.

This clone has only a few counts. V is TRBV7-2 and J is TRBJ2-5; possibly TRBD2 for D (6 bases). There are 13 residues in the CDR3. V gave up 5 bases and J gave up 7 bases, with 14 bases separating them. Germline CDR1 SGHTA, CDR2 FQGNSA. CDR3 sequence reads: CASSGVHGGTQYF. The CDR3 region has the DNA TGTGCCAGCAGCGGGGTCCACGGGGGGACCCAGTACTTC.

The chain recombines TRBV6-5 with TRBJ1-6, with D uncertain. Germline-derived CDR1 and CDR2 are MNHEY and SVGAGI. The CDR3 has 15 residues. V lost 4 bases and J lost 5, with 12 bases in between. CDR3 protein: CASSSGGLNNSPLHF. CDR3 DNA: TGTGCCAGCAGTTCCGGAGGATTAAATAATTCACCCCTCCACTTT.